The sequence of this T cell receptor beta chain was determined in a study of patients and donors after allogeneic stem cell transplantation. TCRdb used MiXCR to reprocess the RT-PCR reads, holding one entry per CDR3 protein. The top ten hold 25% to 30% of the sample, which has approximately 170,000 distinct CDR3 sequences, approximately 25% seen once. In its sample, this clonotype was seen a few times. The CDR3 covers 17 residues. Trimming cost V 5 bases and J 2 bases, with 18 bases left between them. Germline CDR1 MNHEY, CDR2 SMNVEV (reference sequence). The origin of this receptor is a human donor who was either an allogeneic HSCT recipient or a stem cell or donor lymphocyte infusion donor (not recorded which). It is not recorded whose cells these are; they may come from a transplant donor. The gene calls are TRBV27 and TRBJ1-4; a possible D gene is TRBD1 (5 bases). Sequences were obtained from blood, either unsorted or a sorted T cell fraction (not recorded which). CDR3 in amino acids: CASSPGIPMHTNEKLFF. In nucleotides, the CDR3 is TGTGCCAGCAGTCCAGGGATACCTATGCACACTAATGAAAAACTGTTTTTT.